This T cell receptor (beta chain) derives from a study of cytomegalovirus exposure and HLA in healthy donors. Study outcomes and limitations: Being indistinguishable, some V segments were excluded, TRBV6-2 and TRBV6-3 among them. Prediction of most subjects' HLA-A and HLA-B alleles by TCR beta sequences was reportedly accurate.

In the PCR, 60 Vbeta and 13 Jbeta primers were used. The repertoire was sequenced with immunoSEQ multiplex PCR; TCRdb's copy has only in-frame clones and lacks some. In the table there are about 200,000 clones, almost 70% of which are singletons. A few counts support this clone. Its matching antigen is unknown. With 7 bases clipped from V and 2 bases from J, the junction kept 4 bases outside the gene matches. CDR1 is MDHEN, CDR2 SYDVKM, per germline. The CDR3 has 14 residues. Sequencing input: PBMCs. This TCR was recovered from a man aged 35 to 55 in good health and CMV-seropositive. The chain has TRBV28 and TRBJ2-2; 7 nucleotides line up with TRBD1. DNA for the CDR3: TGTGCCAGCAAGGGGACAGCCAACACCGGGGAGCTGTTTTTT. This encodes CASKGTANTGELFF.